This T cell receptor beta chain was recovered during a study of T-cell reconstitution after alpha-beta-depleted transplantation in children. Unique molecular identifiers were incorporated into the prepared TCRbeta library. Using its own MiXCR run on the PCR reads, TCRdb lists one record per CDR3 protein. The repertoire holds 500,000 to 750,000 distinct CDR3 sequences, approximately 12% seen once, with 2.2% in the top ten. Findings of the study overall: The study traced high day-60 TCRbeta diversity in some patients to surviving recipient T cells and thymic progenitors. Among T cells one year after transplant, newly produced cells accounted for most counts and diversity.

A remark on this clonotype: Its antigen is still unknown.

The CDR3 runs 16 residues. Germline-derived CDR1 and CDR2 are LGHNA and YSLEER. The V end lost 4 bases, the J end lost 6 bases, and 19 bases lay between the germline ends. The rearrangement joins TRBV4-3 to TRBJ2-1, with a tentative D call TRBD2 (5 bases). This material consisted of PBMCs, mostly from graft donor cells, taken 360 days after TCRalphabeta/CD19-depleted stem cell transplant. This receptor was identified in a male patient aged 5 to 17 who had a stem cell transplant for acute myeloid leukemia, so the T cells may come from the graft donor. The DNA of the CDR3 is TGCGCCAGCAGCCCACTCCTTAGCGTGAGACCCAATGAGCAGTTCTTC. Translating it yields CASSPLLSVRPNEQFF.